This section outlines one T cell receptor (beta chain) sequence together with its context. What it recognizes is unknown. A much bigger clone sits one base away, suggesting this may be a read error. Germline loops: CDR1 SGHTA, CDR2 FQGNSA. This CDR3 spans 11 amino acids. V gave up 7 bases and J gave up 9 bases, with 11 bases separating them. The sample is drawn from a study of read filtering for tumor transcriptome and immune sequencing. Background on the study: Transcriptome libraries were built from DNase-treated RNA. IR-seq gave about 4.05 to 11 million TCR reads per sample; RNA-seq gave about 80 to 1273.

From 400 to 450 ng of RNA, a library with molecular barcoded alpha/delta and beta/gamma adaptors was made. TCRdb re-derived calls from the reads in MiXCR, one entry per CDR3 protein. The sample holds tens of thousands of distinct CDR3 sequences, less than 20% seen once. General study points: Approximately 77% of IR-seq clonotypes had a single read, yet these held approximately 4% of reads.

This receptor was obtained from a donor aged 40 or over with multiple myeloma. The rearrangement joins TRBV7-2 to TRBJ2-3; the D is unclear. The sample consisted of a population of CD138-negative cells sorted from bone marrow. The CDR3 loop is CASTQEDTQYF. The CDR3 DNA sequence: TGTGCCAGCACCCAAGAGGACACGCAGTATTTT.